This entry describes one T cell receptor beta chain. As yet, its antigen is unknown. The V and J ends lost 3 bases and 0 bases respectively, with 5 bases between them. The CDR3 is 14 residues long. The germline V gene encodes CDR1 SGHTA and CDR2 FQGTGA. The source of the sample is a study of response to subunit inactivated influenza vaccine. Findings of the study overall: After each seasonal influenza vaccination, few new T cells are recruited, the authors suggested.

TCRdb processed the RT-PCR reads anew with MiXCR; each CDR3 protein has one entry. The sample records about 160,000 distinct CDR3 sequences, approximately 11% being singletons. The TCR sequence derives from a man in his fifties or sixties who received an inactivated influenza vaccine. The chain employs TRBV7-3 and TRBJ2-2; the D is unclear. Sequencing used non-naive T cells sorted from PBMCs, obtained more than 35 days after vaccination. CDR3 nucleotide sequence: TGTGCCAGCAGCTTGATGGCGAACACCGGGGAGCTGTTTTTT. This gives the protein CASSLMANTGELFF. Combining the CDR3 with reference TRBV7-3 and TRBJ2-2 gives the whole variable domain GAGVSQTPSNKVTEKGKYVELRCDPISGHTALYWYRQSLGQGPEFLIYFQGTGAADDSGLPNDRFFAVRPEGSVSTLKIQRTERGDSAVYLCASSLMANTGELFFGEGSRLTVL.